The TCR beta chain described here comes from a study of cytomegalovirus exposure and HLA in healthy donors. On this clone itself: Its antigen is as yet unknown.

General study points: Accounts indicate the classifier identified cytomegalovirus status with strong specificity and sensitivity. Data from an earlier analysis indicated that most TCR beta V segments were productive either about 90% or about 30% of the time. One variant, a missense change in DCLRE1C, was linked in a later analysis to TCR beta V- and J-gene trimming.

PCR was performed using 60 Vbeta and 13 Jbeta primers. The method was immunoSEQ multiplex PCR; TCRdb's version includes in-frame clones alone and lacks a portion of them. Found here are 75,000 to 100,000 clones, roughly three fifths of them singletons; the top ten hold more than 2.5%. V was trimmed by 5 bases and J by 3 bases, leaving 11 bases between them. The CDR3 has 14 amino acids. The germline CDR1 and CDR2 sequences are SGHVS and FNYEAQ. This clonotype was obtained from a man in his fifties or sixties in good health and CMV-seronegative. The gene calls are TRBV7-6 and TRBJ1-5, with D unclear. Sequenced sample: PBMCs. CDR3 loop: CASSRTELNQPQHF. The CDR3 DNA sequence: TGTGCCAGCAGCCGAACGGAGCTCAATCAGCCCCAGCATTTT.